One TCR beta chain is described in this entry. These data belong to a study of T cell changes during pregnancy in multiple sclerosis. Profiled with immunoSEQ multiplex PCR; TCRdb holds only in-frame clones, not every one. The table has 56,000 or so clones, 80% to 90% seen once. The receptor comes from a female donor with multiple sclerosis, enrolled in a pregnancy study. Material: CD4+ T cells from peripheral blood mononuclear cells, obtained in the third trimester of pregnancy.

CDR3 residues: CASSPQGYNQPQHF. DNA of the CDR3: TGTGCCAGCTCACCACAGGGGTACAATCAGCCCCAGCATTTT. The rearrangement uses TRBV18 and TRBJ1-5, with D maybe TRBD1 (5 bases). V was cut by 1 base and J by 3 bases, with 7 bases left in between. Germline CDR1 reads KGHSH; CDR2 reads LQKENI. The length of the CDR3 is 14 residues.